This passage covers 18 T cell receptor beta chains from one sample sequenced in a study of cytomegalovirus exposure and HLA in healthy donors. With 60 Vbeta and 13 Jbeta primers, the PCR was carried out. Assay used: immunoSEQ multiplex PCR; TCRdb lists only in-frame clones, some missing. The sample records about 170,000 clones, more than 75% being singletons. The sequenced material came from PBMCs. The origin of the receptors is a girl aged 10 to 17 in good health and CMV-seropositive.

The rearrangement joins TRBV18 to TRBJ2-7; D perhaps matches TRBD1 (7 bases). CDR1 and CDR2 from the germline V gene are KGHSH and LQKENI. The length of the CDR3 is 14 residues. Trimming left V 3 bases short and J 6 bases short, with 15 bases between. The DNA for the CDR3 is TGTGCCAGCTCACCGACGACAGGGAGGAGCGAGCAGTACTTC. It yields the protein CASSPTTGRSEQYF.

This chain joins TRBV2 and TRBJ2-7, with 8 nucleotides matching TRBD2. The CDR3 has 14 residues. Germline CDR1 SNHLY, CDR2 FYNNEI. With 4 bases clipped from V and 7 bases from J, the junction kept 9 bases outside the gene matches. CDR3 in amino acids: CASSGGTRGMEQYF. Here the CDR3 DNA reads TGTGCCAGCAGTGGAGGGACTAGGGGTATGGAGCAGTACTTC.

V and J are TRBV7-8 and TRBJ1-5; TRBD1 agrees at 9 bases. This CDR3 spans 16 amino acids. J gave up 6 bases and V 2 bases, and 8 bases lay outside the gene matches. The germline gives CDR1 SGHVS, CDR2 FQNEAQ. The CDR3 protein is CASSLTGQGFSQPQHF. In DNA, the CDR3 is TGTGCCAGCAGCTTAACCGGACAGGGGTTTAGTCAGCCCCAGCATTTT.

The rearrangement links TRBV10-3 to TRBJ1-1, with 9 bases lining up with TRBD1. J gave up 3 bases and V 10 bases, and 9 bases lay outside the gene matches. The CDR3 runs to 14 residues. Per the germline V gene, CDR1 is ENHRY and CDR2 is SYGVKD. Written as DNA, the CDR3 is TGTGCCACCAAATCGGGACAGGGAGACACTGAAGCTTTCTTT. Translating it yields CATKSGQGDTEAFF.

The CDR3 DNA follows: TGTGCCAGCAGCGGAACAGGGGGCGGAGGTGAAGCTTTCTTT. This gives the protein CASSGTGGGGEAFF. The chain combines TRBV2 with TRBJ1-1; 9 bases agree with TRBD1. This CDR3 has 14 amino acids. Germline V gene sequence: CDR1 SNHLY, CDR2 FYNNEI. V dropped 6 bases and J dropped 7; count of bases not matched to a gene: 9.

The rearrangement links TRBV25-1 to TRBJ2-5, with D maybe TRBD1 (5 bases). Trimming took 4 bases from V and 0 from J, leaving 15 bases between them. Looked up from germline, CDR1 is MGHDK and CDR2 is SYGVNS. The CDR3 contains 16 residues. The CDR3 reads CASSAGRGLYQETQYF. DNA for the CDR3: TGTGCCAGCAGTGCCGGTAGGGGTCTGTACCAAGAGACCCAGTACTTC.

V usage is TRBV21-1 and J usage is TRBJ1-4. TRBV21-1 is an annotated pseudogene. The CDR3 contains 13 residues. The CDR3 nucleotides are TGTGCCAGCAGACCTTATCCGGGTGAAAAACTGTTTTTT. Protein sequence: CASRPYPGEKLFF.

This clone was observed once. The rearrangement uses TRBV10-3 and TRBJ1-1; D is perhaps TRBD1 (5 bases). The V gene lost 7 bases and the J gene lost 5 bases, with 11 bases spanning the gap. Looked up from germline, CDR1 is ENHRY and CDR2 is SYGVKD. The CDR3 is made up of 12 amino acids. In DNA, the CDR3 is TGTGCCATCAAGGCTGGGGGGACTGAAGCTTTCTTT. It is translated as CAIKAGGTEAFF.

This chain joins TRBV5-1 and TRBJ2-1, with 9 bases matching TRBD1. CDR1 is SGHRS, CDR2 YFSETQ, per germline. The CDR3 consists of 14 residues. V gave up 4 bases and J gave up 8 bases; unmatched junction bases: 7. Here the CDR3 reads CASSQDRGWDEQFF. Here the CDR3 DNA reads TGCGCCAGCAGCCAGGACAGGGGATGGGATGAGCAGTTCTTC.

The genes are TRBV19 and TRBJ1-5; D gene uncertain. V was trimmed by 9 bases and J by 0 bases, leaving 12 bases between them. CDR3 length: 14 residues. Germline V CDR1 and CDR2: LNHDA, SQIVND (reference sequence). CDR3 DNA: TGTGCCAGCGGGTCTCTATATAGCAATCAGCCCCAGCATTTT. Residues: CASGSLYSNQPQHF.

Remarks on this clone: Other DNA sequences in this sample translate to the same CDR3. This chain links TRBV2 with TRBJ2-1, with 8 bases aligning to TRBD1. This CDR3 spans 15 amino acids. The germline gives CDR1 SNHLY, CDR2 FYNNEI. Trimming cost V 6 bases and J 3 bases; bases outside gene matches: 7. The CDR3 sequence is CASRLGQGDYNEQFF. In nucleotides, the CDR3 is TGTGCCAGCAGGTTAGGACAGGGAGACTACAATGAGCAGTTCTTC.

The chain joins TRBV6-1 to TRBJ1-1; 8 nucleotides align to TRBD1. The CDR3 loop spans 12 amino acids. Germline CDR1 reads MNHNS; CDR2 reads SASEGT. Trimming removed 10 bases from V and 3 bases from J; junction bases left unmatched: 4. In DNA form, the CDR3 reads TGTGCCACTACGACAGGGGACACTGAAGCTTTCTTT. Protein: CATTTGDTEAFF.

The rearrangement uses TRBV27 and TRBJ2-3, with 8 positions matching TRBD1. CDR3 length: 15 residues. After removal of 2 bases from V and 6 bases from J, the junction contained 7 bases not matched to a gene. Germline CDR1 is MNHEY and CDR2 is SMNVEV (reference sequence). The CDR3 DNA reads TGTGCCAGCAGTTTAGGACAGGGAGGTTCGGATACGCAGTATTTT. Translation: CASSLGQGGSDTQYF.

The rearrangement uses TRBV30 and TRBJ2-1; tentative D call: TRBD1 (5 bases). Germline CDR1 reads GTSNPN; CDR2 reads SVGIG (reference sequence). With 1 base removed from V and 0 bases from J, the gap between germline ends came to 19 bases. CDR3 size: 18 residues. The CDR3 nucleotides read TGTGCCTGGAGTGGAATACGGATTACAGGTCACTCCTACAATGAGCAGTTCTTC. Translation gives CAWSGIRITGHSYNEQFF. The whole variable domain, remainder taken from reference TRBV30 and TRBJ2-1, is SQTIHQWPATLVQPVGSPLSLECTVEGTSNPNLYWYRQAAGRGLQLLFYSVGIGQISSEVPQNLSASRPQDRQFILSSKKLLLSDSGFYLCAWSGIRITGHSYNEQFFGPGTRLTVL.

This chain uses TRBV10-3 with TRBJ2-3; 11 bases are a match to TRBD2. V lost 10 bases to trimming and J lost 4 bases; unmatched junction nucleotides: 10. The CDR3 has 15 amino acids. In germline, CDR1 is ENHRY, CDR2 SYGVKD. CDR3 coding DNA: TGTGCCACCTCCCTGACTAGCGGGACGGCAGATACGCAGTATTTT. It is translated as CATSLTSGTADTQYF.

This sequence joins TRBV10-2 and TRBJ2-5, with TRBD2 identical over 14 bases. Germline V gene lookup returns CDR1 WSHSY and CDR2 SAAADI. The V segment lost 7 bases and the J segment 0 bases; nucleotides outside the gene matches: 10. This CDR3 is built from 18 residues. Here the CDR3 reads CASKGLAGEKEYQETQYF. DNA for the CDR3: TGCGCCAGCAAGGGACTAGCGGGAGAGAAAGAGTACCAAGAGACCCAGTACTTC.

CDR3 nucleotide sequence: TGCGCCAGCAGCTATCGAGGGGGGGGGTACACCGGGGAGCTGTTTTTT. Its protein is CASSYRGGGYTGELFF. V is TRBV4-1 and J is TRBJ2-2, with D possibly matching TRBD2 (7 bases). This CDR3 comprises 16 residues. CDR1 and CDR2 (germline): MGHRA, YSYEKL. V lost 5 bases and J 3 bases, leaving 16 bases between the germline ends.

This chain uses TRBV5-4 with TRBJ2-5, with 10 bases fitting TRBD1. Germline loops: CDR1 SGHNT, CDR2 YYREEE (reference sequence). V shed 5 bases, J shed 5 bases, and the junction held 9 bases outside the gene matches. The CDR3 is 15 residues long. CDR3 nucleotide sequence: TGTGCCAGCAGGTCCGGGACAGGGGTACCCGAGACCCAGTACTTC. Residues: CASRSGTGVPETQYF.